This entry concerns a single T cell receptor (beta chain). Antigen specificity is unknown. From 5'RACE with constant-segment primers came TCR alpha and TCR beta cDNA libraries that carried sample barcodes and UMIs. TCRdb called the 5' RACE reads again in MiXCR, with one record for every CDR3 protein. The sample contains approximately 170,000 distinct CDR3 sequences, roughly 13% of which appear only once. The sample belongs to a study of T-cell memory formation after mild COVID-19. Overall study: Largely donor-specific sequence clusters came from a couple of donors. Findings and limits, study-wide: That cross-reactive memory joined was suggested by some responding clones appearing in pre-infection memory.

The V end was cut by 3 bases, the J end by 3 bases, with 15 bases between. The CDR3 runs to 15 residues. Germline CDR1 and CDR2: LGHDT and YNNKEL (reference sequence). The specimen sequenced was PBMCs or a T cell subset sorted from them (not recorded which). The origin of this receptor is a man aged 18 to 29 who had mild COVID-19 (a few samples of this study predate the infection). Cell type and time point are not known. This chain connects TRBV3-1 to TRBJ2-7; the D gene is possibly TRBD2 (6 bases). The CDR3 protein is CASSQNPGGSYEQYV. CDR3 coding DNA: TGTGCCAGCAGCCAGAATCCCGGGGGAAGCTACGAGCAGTACGTC.